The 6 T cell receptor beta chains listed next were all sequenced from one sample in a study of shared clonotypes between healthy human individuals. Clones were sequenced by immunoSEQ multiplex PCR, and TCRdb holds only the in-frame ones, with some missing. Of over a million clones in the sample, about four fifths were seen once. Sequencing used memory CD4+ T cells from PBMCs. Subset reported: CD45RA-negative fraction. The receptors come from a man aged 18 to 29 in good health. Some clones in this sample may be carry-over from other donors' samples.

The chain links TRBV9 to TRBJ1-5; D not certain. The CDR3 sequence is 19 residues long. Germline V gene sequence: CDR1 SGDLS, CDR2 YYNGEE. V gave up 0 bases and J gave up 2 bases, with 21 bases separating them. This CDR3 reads CASSVVTKYRPQRNQPQHF. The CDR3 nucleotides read TGTGCCAGCAGCGTAGTTACGAAGTACCGCCCTCAACGCAATCAGCCCCAGCATTTT. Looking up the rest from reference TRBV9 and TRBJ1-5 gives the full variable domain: DSGVTQTPKHLITATGQRVTLRCSPRSGDLSVYWYQQSLDQGLQFLIQYYNGEERAKGNILERFSAQQFPDLHSELNLSSLELGDSALYFCASSVVTKYRPQRNQPQHFGDGTRLSIL.

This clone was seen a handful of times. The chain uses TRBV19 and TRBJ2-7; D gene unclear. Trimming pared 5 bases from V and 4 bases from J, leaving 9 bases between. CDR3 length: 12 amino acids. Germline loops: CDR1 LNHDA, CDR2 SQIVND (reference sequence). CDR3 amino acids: CASSPRAYEQYF. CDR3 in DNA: TGTGCCAGTAGTCCCCGGGCGTACGAGCAGTACTTC.

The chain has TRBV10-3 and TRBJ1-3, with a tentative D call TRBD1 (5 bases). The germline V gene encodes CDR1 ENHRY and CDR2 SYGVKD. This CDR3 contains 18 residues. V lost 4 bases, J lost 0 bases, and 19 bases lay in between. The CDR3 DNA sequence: TGTGCCATCAGTGGAAGGTGGGGCAGCCCGAGCTCTGGAAACACCATATATTTT. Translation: CAISGRWGSPSSGNTIYF.

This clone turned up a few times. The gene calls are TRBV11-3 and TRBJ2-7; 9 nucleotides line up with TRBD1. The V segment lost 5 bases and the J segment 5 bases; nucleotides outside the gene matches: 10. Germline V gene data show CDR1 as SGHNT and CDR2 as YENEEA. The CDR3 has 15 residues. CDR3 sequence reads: CASSAAGTGSDEQYF. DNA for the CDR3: TGTGCCAGCAGCGCGGCCGGGACAGGGAGTGACGAGCAGTACTTC.

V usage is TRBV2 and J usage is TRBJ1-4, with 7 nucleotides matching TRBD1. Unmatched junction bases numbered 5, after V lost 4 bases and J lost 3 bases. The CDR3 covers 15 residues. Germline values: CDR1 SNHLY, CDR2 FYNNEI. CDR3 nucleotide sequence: TGTGCCAGCAGTGGGACAGGCCGTCCTAATGAAAAACTGTTTTTT. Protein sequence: CASSGTGRPNEKLFF.

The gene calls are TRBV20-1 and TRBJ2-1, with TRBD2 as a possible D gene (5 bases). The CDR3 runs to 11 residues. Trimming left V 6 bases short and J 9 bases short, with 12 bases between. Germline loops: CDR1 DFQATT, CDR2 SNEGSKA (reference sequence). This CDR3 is CSASLGSEQFF. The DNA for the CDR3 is TGCAGTGCCTCCCTTGGGAGTGAGCAGTTCTTC.